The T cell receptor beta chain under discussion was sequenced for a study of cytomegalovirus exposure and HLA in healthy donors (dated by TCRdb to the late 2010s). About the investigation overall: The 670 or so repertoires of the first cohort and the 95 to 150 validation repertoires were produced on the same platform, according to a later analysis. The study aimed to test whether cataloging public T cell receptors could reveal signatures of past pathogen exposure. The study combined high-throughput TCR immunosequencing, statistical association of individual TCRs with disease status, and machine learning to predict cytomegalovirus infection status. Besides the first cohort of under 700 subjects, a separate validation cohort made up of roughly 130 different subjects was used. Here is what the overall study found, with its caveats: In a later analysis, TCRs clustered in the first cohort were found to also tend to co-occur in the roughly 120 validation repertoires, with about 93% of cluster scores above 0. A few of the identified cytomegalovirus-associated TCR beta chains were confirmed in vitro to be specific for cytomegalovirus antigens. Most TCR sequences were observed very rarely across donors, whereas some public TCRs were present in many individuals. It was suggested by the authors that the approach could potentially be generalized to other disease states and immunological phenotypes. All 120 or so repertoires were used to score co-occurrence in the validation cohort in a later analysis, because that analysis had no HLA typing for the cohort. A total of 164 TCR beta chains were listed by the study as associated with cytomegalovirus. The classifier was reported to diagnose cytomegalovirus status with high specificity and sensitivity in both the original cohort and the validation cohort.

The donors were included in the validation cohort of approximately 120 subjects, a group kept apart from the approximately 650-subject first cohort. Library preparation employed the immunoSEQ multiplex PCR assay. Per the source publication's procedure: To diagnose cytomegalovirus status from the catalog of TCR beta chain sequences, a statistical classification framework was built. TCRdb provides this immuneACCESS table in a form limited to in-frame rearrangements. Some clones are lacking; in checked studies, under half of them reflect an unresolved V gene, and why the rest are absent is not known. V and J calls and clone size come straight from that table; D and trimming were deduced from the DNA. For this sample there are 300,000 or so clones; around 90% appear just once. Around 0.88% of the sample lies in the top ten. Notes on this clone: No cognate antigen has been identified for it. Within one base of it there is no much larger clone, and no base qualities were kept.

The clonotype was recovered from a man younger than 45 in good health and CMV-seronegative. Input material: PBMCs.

The nucleotide sequence is given as TGTGCCAGTAGTATTTATGGGACAGGGGGCGCCGATAATTCACCCCTCCACTTT. It codes for CASSIYGTGGADNSPLHF. The chain is encoded by TRBV19 joined to TRBJ1-6; 12 middle bases align to TRBD1. CDR1 LNHDA and CDR2 SQIVND were looked up in the germline V gene (reference sequence). The germline V and J ends show losses of 3 bases and 5 bases respectively, and no gene match explains 8 bases of the junction. From the cysteine up to the phenylalanine, the CDR3 has a length of 18 residues. Just CDR3 DNA is preserved here, 54 bases in frame from base 1.